This T cell receptor beta chain stems from a study of T-cell reconstitution after alpha-beta-depleted transplantation in children. General study results and limits: At the one-year point after transplant, T-cell counts and TCRbeta diversity were found to come mostly from T cells that had been newly produced. Day-60 TCRbeta diversity that was high in some patients was derived from surviving recipient T cells and thymic progenitors. Several hundred expanded graft clones reportedly gave rise to the alpha-beta T cells present about two months after transplant.

As for this clonotype: Its matching antigen is unknown.

Germline V CDR1 and CDR2: SQVTM, ANQGSEA. The ends were cut back, 1 base at V and 3 bases at J, with 22 bases in the middle. This CDR3 comprises 18 residues. Unique molecular identifiers were used in preparing the TCRbeta library. TCRdb used MiXCR to reprocess the PCR reads, holding one entry per CDR3 protein. Of 90,000 to 130,000 distinct CDR3 sequences listed, around a tenth are singletons. The chain is built from TRBV29-1 and TRBJ2-1, with D possibly matching TRBD1 (6 bases). The starting material was PBMCs, obtained before TCRalphabeta/CD19-depleted stem cell transplant. This receptor was taken from a boy aged 2 to 10 with acute lymphoblastic leukemia, due to receive a stem cell transplant. The CDR3 DNA reads TGCAGCGTTGAAGTCCTTGGTTTTCGGACAGTACTCTACAATGAGCAGTTCTTC. Its protein product is CSVEVLGFRTVLYNEQFF.